The entry below gives a single T cell receptor (beta chain) sequence along with its context. Its antigen is currently unknown. These data come from a study of beta chain features in type 1 diabetes. Broader study findings: Significant though moderate, a shortening of TCRB CDR3s appeared in all four CD4+ subsets of Type 1 diabetes patients.

This CDR3 comprises 13 residues. Germline CDR1 and CDR2: MDHEN and SYDVKM. V was pared by 5 bases and J by 2 bases, with 1 base of the junction left unmatched. Expressed TCRB transcripts were sequenced, since all the RNA that had been isolated was reverse transcribed. The repertoire was sequenced with immunoSEQ multiplex PCR; TCRdb's copy has only in-frame clones and lacks some. The sample carries nearly 700,000 clones, 13% recorded once. Blood was drawn once from each donor into heparinised tubes. The draws averaged about 120 mL. Each of the CD4+ naive, central memory, regulatory and stem cell-like memory populations was sorted via CD45RO/CCR7/CD25/CD127/CD95/CD27.

The sample comprised naive CD4+ T cells from blood. The TCR originated in a man younger than 35 with type 1 diabetes. V usage is TRBV28 and J usage is TRBJ1-2; TRBD1 matches 8 bases. CDR3 sequence: CASSTGGNYGYTF. The CDR3 DNA reads as TGTGCCAGCAGTACAGGGGGGAACTATGGCTACACCTTC.